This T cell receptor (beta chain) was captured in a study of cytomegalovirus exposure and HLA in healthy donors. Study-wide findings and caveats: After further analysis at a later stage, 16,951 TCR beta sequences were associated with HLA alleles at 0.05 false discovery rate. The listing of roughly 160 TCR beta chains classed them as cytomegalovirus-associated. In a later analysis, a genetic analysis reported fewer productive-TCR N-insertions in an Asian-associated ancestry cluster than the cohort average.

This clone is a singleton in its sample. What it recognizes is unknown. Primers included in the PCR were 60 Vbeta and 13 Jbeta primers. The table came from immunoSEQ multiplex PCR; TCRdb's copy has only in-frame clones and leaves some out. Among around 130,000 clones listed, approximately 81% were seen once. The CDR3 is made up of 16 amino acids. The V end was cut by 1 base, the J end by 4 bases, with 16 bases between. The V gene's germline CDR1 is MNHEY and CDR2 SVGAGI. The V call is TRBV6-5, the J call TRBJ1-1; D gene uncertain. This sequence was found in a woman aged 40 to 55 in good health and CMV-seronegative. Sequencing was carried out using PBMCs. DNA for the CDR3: TGTGCCAGCAGTTACTGGTCGGAGGAGGGAAGCACTGAAGCTTTCTTT. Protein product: CASSYWSEEGSTEAFF.